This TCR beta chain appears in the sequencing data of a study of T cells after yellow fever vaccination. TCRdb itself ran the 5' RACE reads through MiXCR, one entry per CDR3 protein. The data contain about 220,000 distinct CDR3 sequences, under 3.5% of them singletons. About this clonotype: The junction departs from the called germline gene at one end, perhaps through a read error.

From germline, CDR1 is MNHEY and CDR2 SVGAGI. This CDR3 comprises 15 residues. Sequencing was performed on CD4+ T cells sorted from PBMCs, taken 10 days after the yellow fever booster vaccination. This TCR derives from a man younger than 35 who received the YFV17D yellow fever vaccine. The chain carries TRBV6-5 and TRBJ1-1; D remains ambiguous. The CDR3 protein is CARSYAPSRHTEAFF. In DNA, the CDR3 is TGTGCCAGGAGTTACGCGCCTAGTCGCCACACTGAAGCTTTCTTT.